The 11 T cell receptor beta chains presented below share a single source sample, sequenced in a study of CXCR3-negative and CXCR3-positive naive CD8 T cells. For these receptors, no antigen is known. UMI labels and 5' RACE were used to prepare the TRB cDNA libraries. TCRdb reprocessed the 5' RACE reads and reports one entry per CDR3 protein, with no DNA. This sample's table has about 60,000 distinct CDR3 sequences. Study findings and constraints: More hydrophobic TRB CDR3s occurred in CXCR3-positive than in CXCR3-negative naive cells.

Sequences were obtained from naive CXCR3+ CD8+ T cells from blood. Subset specified: CD45RO-CCR7+CD27+CD95- naive CD8+ T cells expressing CXCR3 (TNR3+). Source of these receptors: a human donor in good health. Some clones in this sample may be carry-over from other donors' samples.

The chain couples TRBV4-2 to TRBJ2-7; without DNA, the TCRdb call of TRBD2 cannot be checked. The CDR3 is 14 amino acids. Germline values: CDR1 LGHNA, CDR2 YNFKEQ. CDR3 loop: CASSASGSSDEQYF.

The J gene is TRBJ2-7, the V gene TRBV4-1; TCRdb proposes TRBD2, but this gene call is untestable without DNA. There are 16 residues in the CDR3. Germline V gene sequence: CDR1 MGHRA, CDR2 YSYEKL. The CDR3 reads CASSQDPGPSSYEQYF.

The chain joins TRBV29-1 to TRBJ2-5; TCRdb proposes TRBD2, but this gene call is untestable without DNA. This CDR3 comprises 15 residues. The germline gives CDR1 SQVTM, CDR2 ANQGSEA. The chain's CDR3 is CSAMTSGGTQETQYF. The entire variable domain, with the rest obtained from reference TRBV29-1 and TRBJ2-5, is as follows: SAVISQKPSRDICQRGTSLTIQCQVDSQVTMMFWYRQQPGQSLTLIATANQGSEATYESGFVIDKFPISRPNLTFSTLTVSNMSPEDSSIYLCSAMTSGGTQETQYFGPGTRLLVL.

This chain uses TRBV11-2 with TRBJ2-5; TCRdb indicates TRBD1, and absent DNA this call remains unverified. CDR3 length equals 14 residues. The germline V gene encodes CDR1 SGHAT and CDR2 FQNNGV. Here the CDR3 reads CASSGWTGTETQYF.

The rearrangement joins TRBV7-2 to TRBJ1-1. The CDR3 runs to 13 residues. Germline CDR1 and CDR2: SGHTA and FQGNSA. CDR3 region: CASSPLLNTEAFF.

CDR3 region: CASSFGTGGLEAFF. The chain recombines TRBV5-1 with TRBJ1-1; TCRdb reports TRBD1, a call that lacks DNA to check it against. This CDR3 has 14 residues. Germline values: CDR1 SGHRS, CDR2 YFSETQ.

The chain recombines TRBV4-3 with TRBJ2-7; absent DNA, TCRdb's TRBD1 call cannot be checked. This CDR3 spans 14 amino acids. In germline, CDR1 is LGHNA, CDR2 YSLEER. CDR3 loop: CASSQVGRGLEQYF.

The chain is built from TRBV7-8 and TRBJ2-7; TCRdb reports TRBD2, a call that lacks DNA to check it against. From germline, CDR1 is SGHVS and CDR2 FQNEAQ. The CDR3 spans 14 residues. The CDR3 region is CASSLAGPSYEQYF.

CDR3 loop: CASSFFDEQYF. The rearrangement uses TRBV28 and TRBJ2-7. Germline CDR1 reads MDHEN; CDR2 reads SYDVKM. The CDR3 sequence is 11 residues long.

The chain has TRBV14 and TRBJ2-1. CDR1 SGHDN and CDR2 FVKESK come from the germline V gene. The CDR3 has 13 residues. The chain's CDR3 is CASSQAVYNEQFF.

This chain uses TRBV7-9 with TRBJ2-7; the TCRdb D gene call, TRBD2, has no DNA to confirm it. Germline values: CDR1 SEHNR, CDR2 FQNEAQ (reference sequence). The length of the CDR3 is 14 residues. The CDR3 loop reads CASSPPGLSYEQYF.